This T cell receptor beta chain was identified during a study of shared clonotypes between healthy human individuals. The CDR3 sequence is 13 residues long. CDR1 is SGHTA, CDR2 FQGTGA, per germline. V was trimmed by 0 bases and J by 3 bases, leaving 3 bases between them. Only in-frame clones appear in the TCRdb table, and some are missing; sequencing was by immunoSEQ multiplex PCR. The sample lists some 1,100,000 clones; around three quarters were seen once. A few counts support this clone. The receptor was derived from a man in his late teens or twenties in good health. Some clones in this sample may be carry-over from other donors' samples. Sequencing input: memory CD4+ T cells from PBMCs. The subset: CD45RA-negative fraction. The chain couples TRBV7-3 to TRBJ1-5; D unresolved. CDR3 nucleotide sequence: TGTGCCAGCAGCTTAACCGTCAATCAGCCCCAGCATTTT. Its translation: CASSLTVNQPQHF.